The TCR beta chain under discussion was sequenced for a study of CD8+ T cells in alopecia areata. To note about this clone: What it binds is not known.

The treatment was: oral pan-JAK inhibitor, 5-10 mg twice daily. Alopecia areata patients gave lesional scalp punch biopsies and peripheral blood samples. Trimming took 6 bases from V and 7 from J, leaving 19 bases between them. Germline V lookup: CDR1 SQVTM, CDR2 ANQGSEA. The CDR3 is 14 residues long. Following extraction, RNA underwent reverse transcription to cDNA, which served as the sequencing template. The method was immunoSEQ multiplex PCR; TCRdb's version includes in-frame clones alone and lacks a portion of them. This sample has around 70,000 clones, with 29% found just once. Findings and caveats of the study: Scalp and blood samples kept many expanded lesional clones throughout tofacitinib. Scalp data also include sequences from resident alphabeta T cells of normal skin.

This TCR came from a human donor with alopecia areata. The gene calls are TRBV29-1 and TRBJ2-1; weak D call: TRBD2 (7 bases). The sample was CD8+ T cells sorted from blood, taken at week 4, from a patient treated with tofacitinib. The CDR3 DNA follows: TGCAGCGTCGTAGGGGGGGAGGCTCTTAATGAGCAGTTCTTC. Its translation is CSVVGGEALNEQFF.